This TCR beta chain was sequenced during a study of regulatory T cells in long-lasting Graves disease. Broader study findings: Newly diagnosed disease favored TRBV20-1 and TRBJ2-1 over persistent disease.

Specified time point: newly diagnosed GD, antithyroid drugs for less than 3 months. Preparation of the TCR library used RNA extracted from PBMCs. Diagnoses of Graves' disease were made by American Thyroid Association guidelines. Enrollment of patients was through an endocrinology department in Xi'an, China. CDR3 length: 18 amino acids. The ends lost 5 bases at V and 0 bases at J; junction bases unmatched: 12. In germline, CDR1 is GTSNPN, CDR2 SVGIG (reference sequence). Library construction for TCR beta used iRepertoire HTBI primers and Arm-PCR of CDR3 regions. MiXCR, applied by TCRdb to the multiplex PCR reads, yields one record per CDR3 protein. The sample records hundreds of thousands of distinct CDR3 sequences, 16% being singletons. With respect to this clonotype: Its cognate antigen is unknown.

These same data were also listed under a study on T cells in Graves' hyperthyroidism and ophthalmopathy.

The sample consisted of peripheral blood mononuclear cells (PBMCs), taken at new diagnosis, from a patient treated with antithyroid drugs. This clonotype was obtained from a woman between 25 and 40 years old with Graves disease. This chain joins TRBV30 and TRBJ1-3; 11 bases map to TRBD1. CDR3 nucleotide sequence: TGTGCCTGGGGGAACCGGAGGACAGGGGGCTTCTCTGGAAACACCATATATTTT. Amino acid sequence: CAWGNRRTGGFSGNTIYF. The full variable domain, with the rest looked up from reference TRBV30 and TRBJ1-3, is SQTIHQWPATLVQPVGSPLSLECTVEGTSNPNLYWYRQAAGRGLQLLFYSVGIGQISSEVPQNLSASRPQDRQFILSSKKLLLSDSGFYLCAWGNRRTGGFSGNTIYFGEGSWLTVV.